One sample yielded the 7 T cell receptor beta chains listed below, sequenced in a study of CD8+ T cells in alopecia areata. Noted treatment: oral pan-JAK inhibitor, 5-10 mg twice daily. After isolation, RNA underwent reverse transcription to generate cDNA as the sequencing template. Sequencing used immunoSEQ multiplex PCR; TCRdb keeps in-frame clones, though not all of them. The table has approximately 210,000 clones, over 55% seen once. Specimen: CD4+ T cells sorted from blood, collected at week 24, from a patient treated with tofacitinib. These receptors were taken from a human donor with alopecia areata.

This clone was detected only a few times. Here the CDR3 DNA reads TGCAGCGTCAAGGCCGGGGGCAATGAGCAGTTCTTC. This translates into CSVKAGGNEQFF. The V call is TRBV29-1, the J call TRBJ2-1; tentatively, D is TRBD2 (6 bases). CDR1 is SQVTM and CDR2 is ANQGSEA in the germline V gene. Trimming took 6 bases from V and 6 from J, leaving 12 bases between them. The CDR3 extends over 12 amino acids.

The chain links TRBV4-3 to TRBJ2-1, with D maybe TRBD2 (6 bases). Per germline, CDR1 LGHNA and CDR2 YSLEER. The V and J ends lost 1 base and 9 bases respectively, with 16 bases between them. The CDR3 runs to 15 residues. The CDR3 sequence is CASSQAVGPGGEQFF. The CDR3 DNA reads TGCGCCAGCAGCCAAGCAGTAGGGCCCGGGGGTGAGCAGTTCTTC.

V usage is TRBV5-1 and J usage is TRBJ2-1; 11 bases are shared with TRBD1. V lost 3 bases to trimming and J lost 1 base; unmatched junction nucleotides: 6. The length of the CDR3 is 17 residues. The germline gives CDR1 SGHRS, CDR2 YFSETQ. The CDR3 spells CASSSLGTGGSYNEQFF. The CDR3 DNA sequence: TGCGCCAGCAGCTCCCTGGGGACAGGGGGGTCCTACAATGAGCAGTTCTTC.

CDR3 in DNA: TGTGCCTGGAGTACGATAGCTAACACCGGGGAGCTGTTTTTT. Its protein is CAWSTIANTGELFF. The V and J genes are TRBV30 and TRBJ2-2, with D unresolved. V lost 2 bases to trimming and J lost 2 bases, with 9 bases between them. From germline, CDR1 is GTSNPN and CDR2 SVGIG (reference sequence). CDR3 length: 14 amino acids.

V usage is TRBV25-1 and J usage is TRBJ2-2; TRBD2 aligns across 9 bases. Germline lookup yields CDR1 MGHDK and CDR2 SYGVNS. The CDR3 is 16 amino acids. The V gene end was trimmed by 6 bases and the J gene end by 4 bases; junction bases not matched to a gene: 9. CDR3 DNA sequence: TGTGCCAGCAGCGATCAAAGGCGGGGGGGCACCGGGGAGCTGTTTTTT. Its protein product is CASSDQRRGGTGELFF.

The chain recombines TRBV29-1 with TRBJ2-2; 8 bases are a match to TRBD1. The V segment lost 5 bases and the J segment 0 bases; nucleotides outside the gene matches: 5. The CDR3 runs 15 residues. Looked up from germline, CDR1 is SQVTM and CDR2 is ANQGSEA. CDR3 in amino acids: CSVLKQGANTGELFF. CDR3 sequence (DNA): TGCAGCGTTCTAAAACAGGGGGCGAACACCGGGGAGCTGTTTTTT.

The chain links TRBV5-4 to TRBJ2-3, with TRBD1 as a possible D gene (5 bases). The CDR3 is made up of 15 amino acids. V lost 2 bases and J 1 base, leaving 11 bases between the germline ends. The germline V gene has CDR1 SGHNT and CDR2 YYREEE (reference sequence). Written as DNA, the CDR3 is TGTGCCAGCAGCTTCGCGCAGGGCCGCACAGATACGCAGTATTTT. It specifies CASSFAQGRTDTQYF.